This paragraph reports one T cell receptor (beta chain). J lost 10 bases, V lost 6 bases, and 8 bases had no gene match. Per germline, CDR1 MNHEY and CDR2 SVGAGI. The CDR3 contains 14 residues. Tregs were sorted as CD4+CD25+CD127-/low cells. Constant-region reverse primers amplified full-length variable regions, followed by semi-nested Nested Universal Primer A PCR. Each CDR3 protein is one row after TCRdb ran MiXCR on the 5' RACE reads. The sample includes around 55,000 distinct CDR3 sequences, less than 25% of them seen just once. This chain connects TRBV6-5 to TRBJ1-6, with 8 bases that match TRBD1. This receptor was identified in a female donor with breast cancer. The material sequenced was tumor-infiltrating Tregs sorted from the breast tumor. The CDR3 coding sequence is TGTGCCAGCAGGAAGACAGGGGCGGAATCACCCCTCCACTTT. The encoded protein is CASRKTGAESPLHF.